The 14 T cell receptor beta chains presented below share a single source sample, sequenced in a study of blood T cell repertoires in COVID-19. The method was immunoSEQ multiplex PCR; TCRdb's version includes in-frame clones alone and lacks a portion of them. The sample has 9,500 to 15,000 clones; roughly 73% are singletons. Sequenced sample: peripheral blood. The receptors shown here come from a human donor in a cohort sampled during active COVID-19.

This rearrangement joins TRBV7-3 to TRBJ2-2; 8 bases are shared with TRBD1. CDR3 length equals 16 residues. V shed 4 bases, J shed 4 bases, and the junction held 8 bases outside the gene matches. Germline values: CDR1 SGHTA, CDR2 FQGTGA. The CDR3 protein is CASSSFRGQGTGELFF. CDR3 nucleotide sequence: TGTGCCAGCAGCTCATTCAGGGGGCAGGGCACCGGGGAGCTGTTTTTT. Full variable domain (remainder filled in from reference TRBV7-3 and TRBJ2-2): GAGVSQTPSNKVTEKGKYVELRCDPISGHTALYWYRQSLGQGPEFLIYFQGTGAADDSGLPNDRFFAVRPEGSVSTLKIQRTERGDSAVYLCASSSFRGQGTGELFFGEGSRLTVL.

The chain employs TRBV4-1 and TRBJ2-5; weak D call: TRBD1 (6 bases). This CDR3 contains 14 residues. Germline V gene lookup returns CDR1 MGHRA and CDR2 YSYEKL. V was pared by 4 bases and J by 2 bases, with 11 bases between. The CDR3: CASSRLRGQETQYF. The CDR3 DNA reads TGCGCCAGCAGCCGCCTCAGGGGTCAAGAGACCCAGTACTTC.

V gene TRBV27 combines with J gene TRBJ1-5, with D possibly matching TRBD1 (5 bases). CDR1 is MNHEY, CDR2 SMNVEV, per germline (reference sequence). The CDR3 spans 17 residues. V was cut by 5 bases and J by 0 bases, with 17 bases left in between. The CDR3 is CASSRRGGSYSNQPQHF. CDR3 coding DNA: TGTGCCAGCAGTCGACGGGGCGGGAGTTATAGCAATCAGCCCCAGCATTTT.

The CDR3 reads CATSDPRGRDGELFF. The CDR3 DNA is TGTGCCACCAGTGATCCCCGGGGGAGGGACGGGGAGCTGTTTTTT. The chain employs TRBV24-1 and TRBJ2-2; 7 positions match TRBD2. The CDR3 loop spans 15 amino acids. Germline CDR1 is KGHDR and CDR2 is SFDVKD. V shed 3 bases, J shed 7 bases, and the junction held 7 bases outside the gene matches.

V gene TRBV6-5 combines with J gene TRBJ1-2; unclear D gene. Trimming took 0 bases from V and 2 from J, leaving 10 bases between them. Per the germline V gene, CDR1 is MNHEY and CDR2 is SVGAGI. This CDR3 is 15 amino acids long. DNA of the CDR3: TGTGCCAGCAGTTACTCGTCTACCGGGAACTATGGCTACACCTTC. It codes for CASSYSSTGNYGYTF.

This chain links TRBV19 with TRBJ1-2; maybe TRBD1 (6 bases). The V and J ends lost 5 bases and 3 bases respectively, with 10 bases between them. CDR3 length equals 13 residues. Germline V gene sequence: CDR1 LNHDA, CDR2 SQIVND (reference sequence). The CDR3 reads CASSQTGDYGYTF. CDR3 DNA: TGTGCCAGTAGTCAGACAGGAGACTATGGCTACACCTTC. Together with reference TRBV19 and TRBJ1-2, the CDR3 gives the full variable domain: DGGITQSPKYLFRKEGQNVTLSCEQNLNHDAMYWYRQDPGQGLRLIYYSQIVNDFQKGDIAEGYSVSREKKESFPLTVTSAQKNPTAFYLCASSQTGDYGYTFGSGTRLTVV.

The chain has TRBV5-1 and TRBJ1-4, with 7 bases matching TRBD1. This CDR3 spans 15 amino acids. Germline assignment: CDR1 SGHRS and CDR2 YFSETQ. J lost 8 bases, V lost 1 base, and 8 bases had no gene match. The CDR3 is CASSLQGQLGEKLFF. In nucleotides, the CDR3 is TGCGCCAGCAGCTTGCAGGGACAGTTAGGAGAAAAACTGTTTTTT.

This clone has a handful of counts. J is TRBJ1-5 and V is TRBV7-2; a possible D gene is TRBD1 (5 bases). CDR1 is SGHTA and CDR2 is FQGNSA in the germline V gene. Deletions cut 7 bases from V and 4 bases from J, with 17 bases between. This CDR3 contains 15 residues. The CDR3 DNA sequence: TGTGCCAGCAACCTGGGGGGTATGTGGAATCAGCCCCAGCATTTT. Protein sequence: CASNLGGMWNQPQHF. The entire variable domain, with the rest obtained from reference TRBV7-2 and TRBJ1-5, is as follows: GAGVSQSPSNKVTEKGKDVELRCDPISGHTALYWYRQSLGQGLEFLIYFQGNSAPDKSGLPSDRFSAERTGGSVSTLTIQRTQQEDSAVYLCASNLGGMWNQPQHFGDGTRLSIL.

This sequence joins TRBV18 and TRBJ2-3; 7 bases map to TRBD2. V lost 2 bases, J lost 4 bases, and 6 bases stayed unmatched. CDR3 length: 15 residues. Germline assignment: CDR1 KGHSH and CDR2 LQKENI. In DNA form, the CDR3 reads TGTGCCAGCTCACCATTAGTAGCGGGTTCAGATACGCAGTATTTT. It yields the protein CASSPLVAGSDTQYF.

This clone was recorded a few times. The rearrangement joins TRBV5-6 to TRBJ2-7; 14 nucleotides agree with TRBD2. The germline CDR1 and CDR2 sequences are SGHDT and YYEEEE. The CDR3 consists of 15 residues. The V gene end was trimmed by 4 bases and the J gene end by 5 bases; junction bases not matched to a gene: 5. The CDR3 loop is CASSRGTSGSHEQYF. The CDR3 coding sequence is TGTGCCAGCAGCCGGGGGACTAGCGGGAGCCACGAGCAGTACTTC.

This clone was seen a few times. This chain connects TRBV7-2 to TRBJ2-4, with D uncertain. The CDR3 consists of 14 residues. Germline loops: CDR1 SGHTA, CDR2 FQGNSA. V was cut by 1 base and J by 6 bases, with 10 bases left in between. The CDR3 reads CASSLGQRLNIQYF. CDR3 DNA: TGTGCCAGCAGCTTAGGGCAGAGACTAAACATTCAGTACTTC.

CDR3 DNA: TGTGCCAGTAGTATTTGGGCTAGCGGGGGGCCTAGCACAGATACGCAGTATTTT. Translating gives CASSIWASGGPSTDTQYF. J is TRBJ2-3 and V is TRBV19; the match to TRBD2 covers 11 bases. Germline CDR1 is LNHDA and CDR2 is SQIVND (reference sequence). The CDR3 contains 18 residues. Trimming at V came to 3 bases and at J to 0 bases, leaving 8 bases not matched to a gene.

This clone rates as medium-sized. V is TRBV5-4 and J is TRBJ1-6; 9 bases match TRBD1. Germline CDR1 is SGHNT and CDR2 is YYREEE (reference sequence). This CDR3 spans 15 amino acids. J was trimmed by 5 bases and V by 5 bases; bases with no gene match: 5. The CDR3 region is CASSNRDRDNSPLHF. Written as DNA, the CDR3 is TGTGCCAGCAGTAACCGGGACAGGGATAATTCACCCCTCCACTTT. The complete variable domain, with remaining parts taken from reference TRBV5-4 and TRBJ1-6, reads ETGVTQSPTHLIKTRGQQVTLRCSSQSGHNTVSWYQQALGQGPQFIFQYYREEENGRGNFPPRFSGLQFPNYSSELNVNALELDDSALYLCASSNRDRDNSPLHFGNGTRLTVT.

Relative to its sample, this clone is medium-sized. The chain couples TRBV5-8 to TRBJ2-6, with a weak D call TRBD2 (6 bases). The germline CDR1 and CDR2 sequences are SGHTS and YDEGEE. This CDR3 is 17 amino acids long. V was clipped by 4 bases and J by 0 bases, with 14 bases between them. CDR3 nucleotides: TGTGCCAGCAGCCGGGGACTGCTTATCTCTGGGGCCAACGTCCTGACTTTC. Encoded protein: CASSRGLLISGANVLTF.